This T cell receptor (beta chain) was sequenced during a study of human T cells and chemical hapten exposure. Study-level points and caveats: The study found that DPC sensitization did not change TCRs above 1 in 1000 frequency.

This clonotype has a count of ten or more. Its specificity is not known. Time point: patch test 1, 2 weeks after DPC sensitization. Noted treatment: therapeutic diphenylcyclopropenone sensitization with weekly scalp DPC. Individual cDNA molecules (in the library) carried attached unique molecular identifiers. TCRdb passed the RACE reads through MiXCR, listing each CDR3 protein once. The profile shows approximately 110,000 distinct CDR3 sequences, roughly 9.6% of them singletons. From germline, CDR1 is MNHEY and CDR2 SMNVEV (reference sequence). The CDR3 has 18 residues. The J segment lost 0 bases and the V segment lost 7 bases, leaving 10 bases of the junction unmatched.

The TCR was taken from a woman between 35 and 50 years old with alopecia areata. Some clones in this sample may be carry-over from other donors' samples. The sequencing used whole blood, collected in connection with sensitization to the hapten diphenylcyclopropenone (DPC). V usage is TRBV27 and J usage is TRBJ2-6; the match to TRBD1 covers 9 bases. CDR3 residues: CASTPFGTGSSGANVLTF. The CDR3 DNA reads TGTGCCAGCACCCCCTTCGGGACAGGGAGCTCTGGGGCCAACGTCCTGACTTTC.